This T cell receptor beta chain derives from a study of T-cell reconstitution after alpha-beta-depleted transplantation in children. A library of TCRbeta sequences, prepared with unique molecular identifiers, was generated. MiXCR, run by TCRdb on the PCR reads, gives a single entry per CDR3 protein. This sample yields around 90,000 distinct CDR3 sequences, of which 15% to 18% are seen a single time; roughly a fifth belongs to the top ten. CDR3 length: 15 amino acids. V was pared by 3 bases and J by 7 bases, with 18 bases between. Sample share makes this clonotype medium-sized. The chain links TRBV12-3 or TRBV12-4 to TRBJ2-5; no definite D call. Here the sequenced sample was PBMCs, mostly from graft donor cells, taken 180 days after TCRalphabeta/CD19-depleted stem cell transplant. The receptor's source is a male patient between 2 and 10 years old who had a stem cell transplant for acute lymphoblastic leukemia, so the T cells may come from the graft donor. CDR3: CASSFGNSQSRTQYF. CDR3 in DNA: TGTGCCAGCAGTTTCGGTAACAGCCAAAGTAGGACCCAGTACTTC.